This TCR beta chain is drawn from a study of identical twins. There are many counts of this clonotype. Its target is not known. Per the germline V gene, CDR1 is MGHDK and CDR2 is SYGVNS. The CDR3 is made up of 17 amino acids. V dropped 6 bases and J dropped 4 bases, with 24 bases sitting between them. One entry per CDR3 protein, called by TCRdb with MiXCR from the 5' RACE reads. Among approximately 600,000 distinct CDR3 sequences, nearly 10% were seen once, and the ten largest hold 2.5% to 3.5%. General observations from the study: Invariant MAIT and iNKT cells may have partly biased zero-insertion analyses. Sequences that were out-of-frame, alpha and twin-shared displayed an excess of low generation probability.

A further study also used this sample, focusing on yellow fever vaccine responses in identical twins.

Sequencing input: PBMCs. The clonotype was recovered from a woman aged 18-30 years in good health. The chain joins TRBV25-1 to TRBJ1-2; TRBD1 might be the D (6 bases). CDR3 coding DNA: TGTGCCAGCAGAGGAGGGGGGCAGGGCATCGGTCGCTATGGCTACACCTTC. Translation: CASRGGGQGIGRYGYTF.